This T cell receptor beta chain is drawn from a study of CD8 T cells in ankylosing spondylitis. Findings and limits, study-wide: Made up of 7 to 9 highly homologous variants, a TCR beta motif appeared characteristic of ankylosing spondylitis blood.

In its sample, this clonotype was seen a few times. Its specificity is unknown. TCRdb used MiXCR to reprocess the 5' RACE reads, holding one entry per CDR3 protein. The data contain 200,000 to 250,000 distinct CDR3 sequences, roughly 25% of them singletons. The CDR3 is made up of 13 amino acids. V was clipped by 6 bases and J by 2 bases; unmatched bases: 4. Germline-derived CDR1 and CDR2 are SQVTM and ANQGSEA. The origin of this receptor is a male donor with ankylosing spondylitis or in good health (not recorded which). The chain combines TRBV29-1 with TRBJ2-1; the match to TRBD2 covers 7 bases. Sequencing was done on a sample of blood, either unsorted or a sorted T cell fraction (not recorded which). The CDR3 sequence: CSVGTTTYNEQFF. As DNA, the CDR3 is TGCAGCGTCGGGACTACTACCTACAATGAGCAGTTCTTC.